The 8 T cell receptor beta chains reported below all come from one sample, sequenced in a study of blood T cell repertoires in COVID-19. The protocol was immunoSEQ multiplex PCR, while the TCRdb copy is restricted to in-frame clones and leaves out a portion. The sample holds fewer than 60,000 clones; roughly nine tenths are singletons and the top ten take approximately 4%. The sequenced material came from peripheral blood. The receptors were sampled from a human donor in a cohort sampled during active COVID-19.

This chain joins TRBV5-1 and TRBJ2-3; the match to TRBD2 covers 7 bases. The junction had 7 bases not matched to a gene; V was cut back by 0 bases and J by 0 bases. The V gene's germline CDR1 is SGHRS and CDR2 YFSETQ. The CDR3 runs to 17 residues. CDR3 residues: CASSLVPSGASTDTQYF. The DNA for the CDR3 is TGCGCCAGCAGCTTGGTACCTAGCGGCGCTAGCACAGATACGCAGTATTTT.

The chain is built from TRBV19 and TRBJ1-5; D is unclear. CDR3 length: 14 amino acids. V shed 7 bases and J shed 4 bases, with 14 bases lying between them. Per germline, CDR1 LNHDA and CDR2 SQIVND (reference sequence). The CDR3 sequence is CASIAAGSNQPQHF. CDR3 bases: TGTGCCAGTATAGCGGCAGGATCGAATCAGCCCCAGCATTTT.

The count of this clone is one. The chain recombines TRBV5-1 with TRBJ1-2; D uncertain. The CDR3 totals 14 residues. Trimming stripped 0 bases from V and 6 bases from J, with 12 bases between. Germline CDR1 SGHRS, CDR2 YFSETQ. CDR3 loop: CASSLAARPNGYTF. The CDR3 nucleotides are TGCGCCAGCAGCTTGGCCGCTAGGCCCAATGGCTACACCTTC.

The CDR3 DNA is TGTGCCAGCAGCGCAGGTTGGGGGGACCAAGAGACCCAGTACTTC. Amino acid sequence: CASSAGWGDQETQYF. This chain links TRBV11-3 with TRBJ2-5; weak D call: TRBD2 (6 bases). This CDR3 is 15 amino acids long. Trimming stripped 5 bases from V and 0 bases from J, with 13 bases between. From germline, CDR1 is SGHNT and CDR2 YENEEA. Looking up the rest from reference TRBV11-3 and TRBJ2-5 gives the full variable domain: EAGVVQSPRYKIIEKKQPVAFWCNPISGHNTLYWYLQNLGQGPELLIRYENEEAVDDSQLPKDRFSAERLKGVDSTLKIQPAELGDSAVYLCASSAGWGDQETQYFGPGTRLLVL.

This chain links TRBV24-1 with TRBJ2-7, with 7 bases aligning to TRBD2. With V trimmed by 5 bases and J by 7 bases, 40 bases remained unmatched. The CDR3 length is 24 residues. In germline, CDR1 is KGHDR, CDR2 SFDVKD. The CDR3 spells CATSAKRRTSPRKITVRIVLEQYV. The CDR3 bases are TGTGCCACCAGTGCTAAAAGGAGGACTAGTCCTCGAAAGATCACAGTACGAATAGTCCTTGAGCAGTACGTC.

The chain joins TRBV6-2 or TRBV6-3 to TRBJ2-7; D might be TRBD1 (5 bases). Germline loops: CDR1 MNHEY, CDR2 SVGEGT. The V gene lost 2 bases and the J gene lost 0 bases, with 8 bases spanning the gap. The CDR3 sequence is 14 residues long. This chain's CDR3 is CASSYGASSYEQYV. The CDR3 nucleotides read TGTGCCAGCAGTTACGGGGCGAGCTCCTACGAGCAGTACGTC.

V gene TRBV5-6 combines with J gene TRBJ2-1; 7 bases align to TRBD2. CDR3 size: 18 residues. With 4 bases clipped from V and 0 bases from J, the junction kept 13 bases outside the gene matches. Germline CDR1 and CDR2: SGHDT and YYEEEE. The CDR3 here is CASSPGRLAASSYNEQFF. The CDR3 nucleotides read TGTGCCAGCAGCCCGGGTCGGCTAGCGGCCAGCTCCTACAATGAGCAGTTCTTC.

Only one count was recorded for this clone. The chain uses TRBV7-9 and TRBJ2-3, with D maybe TRBD2 (5 bases). V lost 4 bases and J 1 base, leaving 12 bases between the germline ends. The CDR3 is 15 amino acids. Per the germline V gene, CDR1 is SEHNR and CDR2 is FQNEAQ (reference sequence). This CDR3 reads CASSSRTGRTDTQYF. CDR3 sequence (DNA): TGTGCCAGCAGCTCCCGGACTGGCCGCACAGATACGCAGTATTTT.